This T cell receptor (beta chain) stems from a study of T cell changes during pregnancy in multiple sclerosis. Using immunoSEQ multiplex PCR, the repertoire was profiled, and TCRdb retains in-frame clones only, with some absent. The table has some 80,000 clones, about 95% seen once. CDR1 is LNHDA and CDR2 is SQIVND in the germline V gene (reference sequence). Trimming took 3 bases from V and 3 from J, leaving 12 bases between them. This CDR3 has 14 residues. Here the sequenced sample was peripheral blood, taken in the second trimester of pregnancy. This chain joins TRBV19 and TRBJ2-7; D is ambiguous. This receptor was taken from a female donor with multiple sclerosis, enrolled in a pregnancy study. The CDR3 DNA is TGTGCCAGTAGTATGATGAACAGTGACTACGAGCAGTACTTC. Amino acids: CASSMMNSDYEQYF.